These T cell receptor beta chains were read from a single sample in a study of CD8+ T cells in alopecia areata. TCRdb keeps only in-frame clones here, not all; method: immunoSEQ multiplex PCR. The profile shows 250,000 or so clones, less than 80% of them singletons. Sequenced here: CD4+ T cells sorted from blood, sampled at week 0. These TCRs come from a human donor with alopecia areata. Both conserved end residues are part of each CDR3. The D gene is left open where the match is weak. Expanded clones get a size class; other rows say once, few or many, or leave the size out.

D,V,size,J,DNA,CDR3
NA,TRBV10-3,NA,TRBJ2-1,TGTGCCATCAGTGAGGGGGGTAGTGAGCAGTTCTTC,CAISEGGSEQFF
NA,TRBV30,few,TRBJ2-7,TGTGCCTGGAGTAGAACCCTGCTCCACTTC,CAWSRTLLHF
NA,TRBV29-1,NA,TRBJ1-2,TGCAGCGTTGTGTACGACCGCTATGGCTACACCTTC,CSVVYDRYGYTF
NA,TRBV5-1,NA,TRBJ2-3,TGCGCCAGCAGCTTTGGAGGGGGCCCAGGCACAGATACGCAGTATTTT,CASSFGGGPGTDTQYF
NA,TRBV14,NA,TRBJ1-2,TGTGCCAGCAGCCAAGATCGGGCTCGCGGGTCCACCTATGGCTACACCTTC,CASSQDRARGSTYGYTF
TRBD1,TRBV2,NA,TRBJ2-3,TGTGCCAGCAGTGAAGCAAGGGGGCGGGATACGCAGTATTTT,CASSEARGRDTQYF
TRBD2,TRBV29-1,NA,TRBJ2-5,TGCAGCGGCAATAGCGGGCAAGAGACCCAGTACTTC,CSGNSGQETQYF
TRBD2,TRBV4-3,NA,TRBJ2-3,TGCGCCAGCAGCCCAAGCCCACTAGCGGCGCTTAGCACAGATACGCAGTATTTT,CASSPSPLAALSTDTQYF
NA,TRBV30,NA,TRBJ1-5,TGTGCCTGGAGTGTCACAGAGGATCAGCCCCAGCATTTT,CAWSVTEDQPQHF
TRBD1,TRBV11-2,NA,TRBJ2-1,TGTGCCAGCAGCTTACTACGACAGGGTGGCGTTCAGTTCTTC,CASSLLRQGGVQFF
NA,TRBV30,NA,TRBJ1-5,TGTGCCTGGAGTACAAGGGCACAGGGTCAGCCCCAGCATTTT,CAWSTRAQGQPQHF
NA,TRBV25-1,few,TRBJ1-6,TGTGCCAGCAGTGAATCCTGGACCCATAATTCACCCCTCCACTTT,CASSESWTHNSPLHF
TRBD2,TRBV25-1,NA,TRBJ2-5,TGTGCCAGCAGTGAAAGGTCTAGCGGGTACCAAGAGACCCAGTACTTC,CASSERSSGYQETQYF
NA,TRBV5-1,NA,TRBJ2-5,TGCGCCAGCAGCCCGGGATTGGGGGGACTCCAAGAGACCCAGTACTTC,CASSPGLGGLQETQYF
NA,TRBV4-1,NA,TRBJ2-1,TGCGCCAGCAGCCAGAGTGGGAGCTACAATGAGCAGTTCTTC,CASSQSGSYNEQFF
NA,TRBV7-3,NA,TRBJ2-5,TGTGCCAGCAGCTTATATCTGGGGGAGACCCAGTACTTC,CASSLYLGETQYF
NA,TRBV30,NA,TRBJ1-5,TGTGCCTGGAGTGTACGACAGGGCAATCAGCCCCAGCATTTT,CAWSVRQGNQPQHF
NA,TRBV30,NA,TRBJ1-2,TGTGCCTGGAGTGCCTCTTACCACGGCTACACCTTC,CAWSASYHGYTF
NA,TRBV29-1,NA,TRBJ2-7,TGCAGCGTTGATGGGGGACCCTACGAGCAGTACTTC,CSVDGGPYEQYF
NA,TRBV10-3,once,TRBJ1-2,TGTGCCATCAGCTTGCAGGGACCCTATGGCTACACCTTC,CAISLQGPYGYTF
NA,TRBV29-1,NA,TRBJ1-2,TGCAGCGTTGGCAGGGGAGATGGCTACACCTTC,CSVGRGDGYTF
TRBD1,TRBV5-1,few,TRBJ2-5,TGCGCCAGCAGCTCGGGACAGGGGGCAGAGGAGACCCAGTACTTC,CASSSGQGAEETQYF
NA,TRBV30,NA,TRBJ2-2,TGTGCCTGGAGTCCCAACACCGGGGAGCTGTTTTTT,CAWSPNTGELFF
NA,TRBV7-3,NA,TRBJ2-1,TGTGCCAGCAGCTTACGGGGACCCCCGAGGGATGAGCAGTTCTTC,CASSLRGPPRDEQFF
TRBD2,TRBV11-2,NA,TRBJ2-2,TGTGCCAGCAGCTTAACCCGGGGGGGGAACACCGGGGAGCTGTTTTTT,CASSLTRGGNTGELFF
NA,TRBV7-2,NA,TRBJ2-7,TGTGCCAGCAGCCTAAGAGTGGGGGCCGGTAGCTCCTACGAGCAGTACTTC,CASSLRVGAGSSYEQYF
NA,TRBV30,NA,TRBJ1-6,TGTGCCTGGAGTGGGAGCTCCTATAATTCACCCCTCCACTTT,CAWSGSSYNSPLHF
NA,TRBV5-1,NA,TRBJ1-2,TGCGCCAGCAGCTTGCTTTCCTCGGTTAACTATGGCTACACCTTC,CASSLLSSVNYGYTF
TRBD2,TRBV6-5,once,TRBJ2-7,TGTGCCAGCAACCCTCAGCGGGGATTTTCCGAGCAGTACTTC,CASNPQRGFSEQYF
NA,TRBV29-1,NA,TRBJ2-7,TGCAGCGCCCGGGGAATCTACGAGCAGTACTTC,CSARGIYEQYF
TRBD1,TRBV29-1,NA,TRBJ2-1,TGCAGCTTCCCCAGGGGGAACACCTACAATGAGCAGTTCTTC,CSFPRGNTYNEQFF
TRBD1,TRBV2,few,TRBJ2-2,TGTGCCAGCAACGGACAGGGTGGCGGGGAGCTGTTTTTT,CASNGQGGGELFF
TRBD1,TRBV6-6,NA,TRBJ1-5,TGTGCCAGCACCAGCACAGGGGGCTGGGGCAATCAGCCCCAGCATTTT,CASTSTGGWGNQPQHF
NA,TRBV29-1,NA,TRBJ2-3,TGCAGCGTTGAATCCCCTACGCAGTATTTT,CSVESPTQYF
NA,TRBV5-1,NA,TRBJ2-7,TGCGCCAGCAGCGGCGGGACCACCTTAGGCGAGCAGTACTTC,CASSGGTTLGEQYF
NA,TRBV9,NA,TRBJ2-7,TGTGCCAGCAGCGTAGGGGCCGGGACGGCAGACTACGAGCAGTACTTC,CASSVGAGTADYEQYF
TRBD1,TRBV30,NA,TRBJ1-1,TGTGCCTGGAGTGTACGGACAGGGGACACTGAAGCTTTCTTT,CAWSVRTGDTEAFF
NA,TRBV29-1,few,TRBJ2-1,TGCAGCGCCTCCAGACTTGGGGATGAGCAGTTCTTC,CSASRLGDEQFF
NA,TRBV5-4,NA,TRBJ1-5,TGTGCCAGCAGCTTGAGTGGTGGGCAGCCCCAGCATTTT,CASSLSGGQPQHF
NA,TRBV7-2,NA,TRBJ2-1,TGTGCCAGCAGTTGGGAGCCAAGCTCCTACAATGAGCAGTTCTTC,CASSWEPSSYNEQFF
TRBD1,TRBV4-1,NA,TRBJ1-5,TGCGCCAGCAGCCAAGGGCTACAGGGGGCAGTCAATCAGCCCCAGCATTTT,CASSQGLQGAVNQPQHF
NA,TRBV7-6,NA,TRBJ1-4,TGTGCCAGCAGCTCATCTCACAGTCGTAATGAAAAACTGTTTTTT,CASSSSHSRNEKLFF
NA,TRBV13,NA,TRBJ2-6,TGTGCCAGCAGCTTAGGCCCACGCGTTCTCTCTGGGGCCAACGTCCTGACTTTC,CASSLGPRVLSGANVLTF
TRBD2,TRBV6-5,NA,TRBJ2-1,TGTGCCAGCAGCTCTCCGACTAGCTCCAATGAGCAGTTCTTC,CASSSPTSSNEQFF
NA,TRBV7-2,NA,TRBJ2-5,TGTGCCAGCAGCCTCCGGCTACAAGGGAGCGGAGAGACCCAGTACTTC,CASSLRLQGSGETQYF
NA,TRBV29-1,few,TRBJ1-2,TGCAGCGTCAGGACCGATTTCTATGGCTACACCTTC,CSVRTDFYGYTF
NA,TRBV2,few,TRBJ1-1,TGTGCCAGCAGTGAAGCGGAGAACACTGAAGCTTTCTTT,CASSEAENTEAFF